Presented here are 21 T cell receptor beta chains from one specimen sequenced in a study of T cell repertoires in cytomegalovirus infection. A single record per CDR3 protein comes from TCRdb applying MiXCR to the reads. The sample records approximately 76,000 distinct CDR3 sequences, around 3.5% being singletons. The sequenced sample was PBMCs. The receptors come from a human donor in good health (CMV status not recorded). Some clones in this sample may be carry-over from other donors' samples.

This clonotype was detected ten times or more. This chain connects TRBV7-8 to TRBJ1-6; tentative D call: TRBD1 (6 bases). CDR3 length equals 14 residues. The V gene lost 2 bases and the J gene lost 9 bases, with 11 bases spanning the gap. Germline CDR1 is SGHVS and CDR2 is FQNEAQ. CDR3 sequence (DNA): TGTGCCAGCAGCTTAACAGGGAGAGGTTCACCCCTCCACTTT. Encoded protein: CASSLTGRGSPLHF.

This clonotype was seen repeatedly, ten times or more. The rearrangement joins TRBV7-2 to TRBJ1-2, with 7 nucleotides matching TRBD1. CDR3 length: 15 residues. Germline trimming cut 5 bases from V and 4 bases from J; bases unmatched to any gene: 10. Germline CDR1 reads SGHTA; CDR2 reads FQGNSA. Here the CDR3 reads CASSDTGTAGYGYTF. The CDR3 DNA sequence: TGTGCCAGCAGCGATACCGGGACAGCAGGCTATGGCTACACCTTC.

This clonotype was counted many times. This chain links TRBV7-6 with TRBJ1-4, with TRBD1 identical over 7 bases. V lost 5 bases, J lost 1 base, and 4 bases stayed unmatched. Germline V gene data show CDR1 as SGHVS and CDR2 as FNYEAQ. The CDR3 is made up of 15 amino acids. CDR3 residues: CASSDRQGTNEKLFF. The CDR3 DNA reads as TGTGCCAGCAGCGATCGACAGGGAACTAATGAAAAACTGTTTTTT.

The table lists this clonotype with many counts. This chain joins TRBV12-3 or TRBV12-4 and TRBJ2-1; unclear D gene. The CDR3 runs 13 residues. Trimming left V 7 bases short and J 0 bases short, with 7 bases between. As DNA, the CDR3 is TGTGCCAGCACTCGCATCTCCTACAATGAGCAGTTCTTC. Translated: CASTRISYNEQFF.

As to this clonotype: A much larger clone differs by one base, so this may be a read error. This chain uses TRBV28 with TRBJ2-5, with 12 nucleotides matching TRBD1. CDR3 length equals 15 residues. CDR1 MDHEN and CDR2 SYDVKM come from the germline V gene. CDR3 sequence: CASRTGTGGLETQCF. DNA of the CDR3: TGTGCCAGCAGGACCGGGACAGGGGGCCTGGAGACCCAGTGCTTC.

The table lists this clonotype with many counts. The chain employs TRBV4-1 and TRBJ1-2; D is ambiguous. V was trimmed by 0 bases and J by 2 bases, leaving 13 bases between them. This CDR3 comprises 16 residues. CDR1 is MGHRA and CDR2 is YSYEKL in the germline V gene. The CDR3 DNA reads TGCGCCAGCAGCCAAGAGGTCAGGAGACTGAACTATGGCTACACCTTC. Encoded protein: CASSQEVRRLNYGYTF.

Many counts were recorded for this clonotype. In DNA, the CDR3 is TGTGCCAGCAGCCGTGGACAGGGGGCCAATGAGCAGTTCTTC. Translating gives CASSRGQGANEQFF. The rearrangement uses TRBV12-3 or TRBV12-4 and TRBJ2-1, with 11 positions matching TRBD1. V dropped 6 bases and J dropped 6; count of bases not matched to a gene: 4. This CDR3 spans 14 amino acids.

This clonotype was observed at least ten times. The chain recombines TRBV2 with TRBJ1-3, with a possible D match to TRBD1 (6 bases). This CDR3 is 15 amino acids long. Germline V gene data show CDR1 as SNHLY and CDR2 as FYNNEI. V was pared by 6 bases and J by 0 bases, with 12 bases between. The CDR3 coding sequence is TGTGCCAGCAGAGAGGACAGCAACTCTGGAAACACCATATATTTT. This codes for CASREDSNSGNTIYF.

This clonotype was found many times. CDR3 coding DNA: TGTGCCAGCAGCCCAATGGGGCAGACCCAGTACTTC. Translation gives CASSPMGQTQYF. The rearrangement links TRBV7-2 to TRBJ2-5; perhaps TRBD1 as D (5 bases). The CDR3 covers 12 residues. In germline, CDR1 is SGHTA, CDR2 FQGNSA. Deletions cut 5 bases from V and 6 bases from J, with 10 bases between.

This clonotype has at least ten counts. This chain connects TRBV28 to TRBJ1-2; the match to TRBD1 covers 8 bases. The V and J ends lost 5 bases and 7 bases, in that order; junction bases with no gene match: 6. There are 13 residues in the CDR3. CDR1 and CDR2 from the germline V gene are MDHEN and SYDVKM. This chain's CDR3 is CASSRQGKVGYTF. In DNA form, the CDR3 reads TGTGCCAGCAGTAGACAGGGGAAGGTTGGCTACACCTTC.

This clonotype was seen ten or more times. The chain carries TRBV7-8 and TRBJ1-1; D call uncertain. V dropped 1 base and J dropped 5 bases, with 14 bases sitting between them. This CDR3 spans 15 amino acids. CDR1 and CDR2 from the germline V gene are SGHVS and FQNEAQ. The CDR3 protein is CASSLEGGLGTEAFF. CDR3 nucleotides: TGTGCCAGCAGCTTAGAGGGAGGGTTAGGGACTGAAGCTTTCTTT.

This clonotype has at least ten counts. The chain joins TRBV7-8 to TRBJ2-7, with 7 bases fitting TRBD1. V lost 5 bases to trimming and J lost 3 bases; unmatched junction nucleotides: 10. CDR3 length equals 15 residues. Germline-derived CDR1 and CDR2 are SGHVS and FQNEAQ. As DNA, the CDR3 is TGTGCCAGCAGCCAGGGTCGGACAGGATACTACGAGCAGTACTTC. Translating gives CASSQGRTGYYEQYF.

This clonotype was counted at least ten times. The genes are TRBV27 and TRBJ2-3; the match to TRBD2 covers 9 bases. This CDR3 is built from 15 residues. Germline trimming cut 5 bases from V and 0 bases from J; bases unmatched to any gene: 3. The germline V gene has CDR1 MNHEY and CDR2 SMNVEV (reference sequence). CDR3 DNA sequence: TGTGCCAGCAGTCGGCGGGGGGGTAGCACAGATACGCAGTATTTT. Protein sequence: CASSRRGGSTDTQYF.

At least ten counts were recorded for this clonotype. V and J are TRBV2 and TRBJ2-3; D might be TRBD1 or TRBD2, each matching 5 bases. CDR1 is SNHLY, CDR2 FYNNEI, per germline. The V end was cut by 9 bases, the J end by 0 bases, with 10 bases between. This CDR3 spans 13 amino acids. CDR3: CASPGPSTDTQYF. The CDR3 DNA follows: TGTGCCAGTCCGGGACCCAGCACAGATACGCAGTATTTT.

There are a few counts of this clonotype. This chain connects TRBV6-6 to TRBJ2-3; D possibly corresponds to TRBD2 (7 bases). V was clipped by 6 bases and J by 2 bases, with 15 bases between them. This CDR3 is 15 amino acids long. CDR1 is MNHNY, CDR2 SVGAGI, per germline (reference sequence). CDR3: CASSLPGGNTDTQYF. CDR3 DNA: TGTGCCAGCAGCCTGCCGGGGGGCAACACAGATACGCAGTATTTT.

This clonotype was seen at least ten times. The rearrangement joins TRBV14 to TRBJ2-7; no reliable D call. Deletions cut 0 bases from V and 4 bases from J, with 4 bases between. This CDR3 region has 12 residues. CDR1 and CDR2 (germline): SGHDN, FVKESK. CDR3 DNA sequence: TGTGCCAGCAGCCAAGATCTGTACGAGCAGTACTTC. Protein product: CASSQDLYEQYF.

There are many counts of this clonotype. The chain links TRBV28 to TRBJ1-1; unclear D gene. The germline gives CDR1 MDHEN, CDR2 SYDVKM. Between the trimmed V and J ends, which lost 6 bases and 8 bases, there was a span of 22 bases. The CDR3 is 15 residues long. The CDR3 DNA is TGTGCCAGCAGCAATCCACATGACTCGGGAAGGGAAGCTTTCTTT. Translated, it gives CASSNPHDSGREAFF. Full variable domain (remainder filled in from reference TRBV28 and TRBJ1-1): DVKVTQSSRYLVKRTGEKVFLECVQDMDHENMFWYRQDPGLGLRLIYFSYDVKMKEKGDIPEGYSVSREKKERFSLILESASTNQTSMYLCASSNPHDSGREAFFGQGTRLTVV.

This clonotype was seen ten or more times. CDR3 residues: CSARRVRVRGGTDTQYF. The CDR3 region has the DNA TGCAGTGCTAGGAGGGTACGGGTTAGGGGGGGTACAGATACGCAGTATTTT. The chain recombines TRBV20-1 with TRBJ2-3; perhaps TRBD2 as D (7 bases). The germline gives CDR1 DFQATT, CDR2 SNEGSKA (reference sequence). V was shortened by 3 bases and J by 3 bases, with 22 bases between the two germline ends. The CDR3 contains 17 residues.

In its sample, this clonotype was seen many times. The chain joins TRBV7-2 to TRBJ1-2; tentative D call: TRBD1 (5 bases). The V end lost 5 bases, the J end lost 2 bases, and 21 bases lay between the germline ends. Germline assignment: CDR1 SGHTA and CDR2 FQGNSA. The length of the CDR3 is 17 residues. The CDR3 DNA reads as TGTGCCAGCAGCCCCCTGCGGCGGGGACCAACCAACTATGGCTACACCTTC. This translates into CASSPLRRGPTNYGYTF.

This clonotype occurred many times. This chain connects TRBV4-3 to TRBJ1-4; no firm D call. Per the germline V gene, CDR1 is LGHNA and CDR2 is YSLEER. The CDR3 totals 15 residues. With 1 base removed from V and 7 bases from J, the gap between germline ends came to 13 bases. Here the CDR3 reads CASSQGRARSEKLFF. CDR3 nucleotide sequence: TGCGCCAGCAGCCAAGGCCGGGCCCGCAGTGAAAAACTGTTTTTT.

This clonotype appeared a few times. The chain recombines TRBV6-1 with TRBJ2-2; no firm D call. V lost 5 bases and J lost 0, with 22 bases in between. The germline CDR1 and CDR2 sequences are MNHNS and SASEGT. This CDR3 is 19 amino acids long. CDR3 in amino acids: CASSIEYQEGRPNTGELFF. The CDR3 region has the DNA TGTGCCAGCAGTATCGAATACCAAGAAGGGCGACCGAACACCGGGGAGCTGTTTTTT.